The source of this T cell receptor beta chain is a study of blood T cell repertoires in COVID-19 (dated by TCRdb to about 2020). Background for the entire study: Collaborator samples came from the United States, Italy and Spain and covered acute and convalescent phases of COVID-19. The prospective study material was composed of cDNA or gDNA derived from T cells, B-cell-depleted T cells, or PBMCs. Subjects who had been exposed to COVID-19, were actively infected with it, or had recovered from it provided the deeply sampled blood TCRbeta repertoires that made up the dataset. The repertoires were released in a freely available public database meant as a resource for research on the immune response to SARS-CoV-2. Samples were obtained from the ongoing ImmuneRACE study (first 160 participants) and from 950 to 1,500 subjects provided by 6 global collaborators. A de-identified subject ID, COVID-19 status, age in years and sex were almost always included in the sample metadata. HLA class I and class II types, where available, came from metadata supplied by the sample provider rather than from assay-based typing.

In the germline V gene (reference sequence), CDR1 corresponds to SEHNR and CDR2 to FQNEAQ. Taken from cysteine to phenylalanine, the CDR3 has 16 residues. The kept DNA is CDR3 alone, 48 bases in frame from the first base. V lost 5 bases and J lost 8 bases, and the count of bases not matched to a germline gene is 15. Participants in the prospective study were enrolled through a virtual design, were aged roughly 18 to 95 years, and lived in about two dozen United States geographic areas. In the prospective study, participants were assigned to cohorts based on the clinical history participants reported in a screening survey and a study questionnaire. In the prospective study, mobile phlebotomists collected whole blood, serum and a nasopharyngeal or oropharyngeal swab from each participant. Participants in the prospective study had the option to provide additional blood draws and questionnaires over an approximately 2-month period. Before DNA extraction, prospective study blood samples were shipped either frozen or at room temperature.

TCRbeta CDR3 regions were amplified from genomic DNA using the immunoSEQ Assay, a bias-controlled multiplex PCR. The source study handled its data this way. The number of nucleated cells in each sample was estimated by amplification of reference gene primers within the assay. To quantify the absolute abundance of each unique TCRbeta CDR3 rearrangement, sequence reads were collapsed and filtered. Productive Simpson clonality was computed per sample as the square root of Simpson's diversity index over productive rearrangements. Entries here come from immuneACCESS through TCRdb and include only in-frame sequences with V and J called. Some clones fail to appear in such tables; in the studies checked, an unresolved V gene covers under half of the shortfall, and the cause of the remainder is unknown. That table furnishes V, J and clone size, whereas the DNA furnished D and trimming. Within this sample are about 430,000 clones, with roughly 90% of them counted one time only. The top ten hold approximately 1% of the sample.

Details on this clone: It has no known antigen specificity. Base quality data are lacking; no much larger clone is found one base away.

General findings and caveats noted by the study authors: Clinical and demographic metadata were provided uncurated, with the amount varying by source and participant.

In this chain, TRBV7-9 is recombined with TRBJ1-2; the junction holds 9 bases that match TRBD1. This TCR was recovered from a young woman with acute COVID-19. The sample was PBMCs or T cells enriched from blood (not recorded which). The CDR3 region reads CASSQPVKGQGGGYTF. The DNA reads TGTGCCAGCAGCCAACCCGTCAAGGGACAGGGTGGGGGCTACACCTTC.